This paragraph reports one T cell receptor (beta chain). Its matching antigen is unknown. The germline gives CDR1 SGHVS, CDR2 FQNEAQ. This CDR3 spans 15 amino acids. V lost 0 bases and J 7 bases, leaving 13 bases between the germline ends. The sample is drawn from a study of T cell responses to AZD1222 COVID-19 vaccine. Method: immunoSEQ multiplex PCR; TCRdb's copy keeps in-frame clones and lacks some. The table includes more than 85,000 clones, about 88% detected once. Study findings and constraints: Nearly half of the spike-specific TCRs reportedly recognize variant regions that carry no mutations. Only a handful of AZD1222 recipients, roughly 6 in all, had baseline seropositivity. Two doses of AZD1222 preceded a rise in Spike-specific TCR breadth and depth.

Sequencing used peripheral blood, obtained 28 days after the second AZD1222 dose. V gene TRBV7-8 combines with J gene TRBJ1-5; no reliable D call. The sequence derives from an adult who received the AZD1222 COVID-19 vaccine. The CDR3 nucleotides read TGTGCCAGCAGCTTAGCGGTCCGGGGAACCCAGCCCCAGCATTTT. The encoded protein is CASSLAVRGTQPQHF.